The rows below give T cell receptor beta chains drawn from one sample of a study of cytomegalovirus exposure and HLA in healthy donors. Repertoires were generated with immunoSEQ multiplex PCR, while TCRdb's copy carries only in-frame clones and drops some. The table lists fewer than 80,000 clones, 60% to 85% of them singletons. The sequenced sample consisted of PBMCs. The receptors were sampled from a man aged 18 to 35 in good health and CMV-seronegative. Each CDR3 is given with its conserved first and last residue. Fields, in order: J gene, V gene, CDR3 protein.

TRBJ1-1 TRBV9 CAKDREHTEAFF
TRBJ2-3 TRBV5-1 CASSSGLSSTDTQYF
TRBJ2-2 TRBV7-2 CASSATRLRNTGELFF
TRBJ2-7 TRBV14 CASSLLGRGPTYEQYF
TRBJ1-2 TRBV4-3 CASSQDHEGGTNYYGYTF
TRBJ1-6 TRBV6-6 CASSPRTGADNSPLHF
TRBJ2-2 TRBV5-1 CASSPQIRVTGELFF
TRBJ1-2 TRBV14 CASSQDPSPGRGSGYTF
TRBJ2-5 TRBV5-8 CASSLEGYSVILRRAQYF
TRBJ2-7 TRBV10-3 CAISESLLRQTALNRYEQYF
TRBJ1-1 TRBV6-1 CASQNRGLGTEAFF
TRBJ1-1 TRBV29-1 CSVKGTGATEAFF
TRBJ1-2 TRBV20-1 CSASSNYGYTF
TRBJ1-5 TRBV5-1 CASSKTGDSNQPQHF
TRBJ1-1 TRBV28 CASAPGGGSAFF
TRBJ2-1 TRBV30 CAWSKRLAGGGEQFF
TRBJ2-5 TRBV7-3 CASSQVVLETQYF
TRBJ1-2 TRBV5-4 CASSLPQSGQKYGYTF
TRBJ2-5 TRBV5-1 CASSVGPGAPITETQYF
TRBJ1-2 TRBV4-3 CASSQALQGEYGYTF
TRBJ2-5 TRBV5-1 CASSLGQAPETQYF
TRBJ2-1 TRBV19 CASSIEAQGYNEQFF
TRBJ2-5 TRBV28 CASSLRGGRRETQYF
TRBJ1-1 TRBV7-8 CASSTTGRDTEAFF
TRBJ1-6 TRBV5-6 CASSSGGESLNSPLHF
TRBJ1-2 TRBV7-3 CASSLNKGAYGYTF
TRBJ1-2 TRBV28 CASSFEDRGVGYTF
TRBJ2-3 TRBV25-1 CASSESRPGTGGTDTQYF
TRBJ1-1 TRBV19 CASSTAVLMNTEAFF
TRBJ1-1 TRBV4-2 CASSQSNTEAFF
TRBJ2-5 TRBV7-8 CASSLDDFGQQETQYF
TRBJ1-1 TRBV30 CAWAGQGVTEAFF
TRBJ1-1 TRBV7-6 CASSLAGRGDTEAFF
TRBJ1-4 TRBV7-9 CASSSDSRPQREKLFF
TRBJ1-2 TRBV5-4 CASSLGLPGGYGYTF
TRBJ2-2 TRBV25-1 CASSGGGVKSGELFF
TRBJ1-5 TRBV7-2 CASSFQQGDNQPQHF
TRBJ2-2 TRBV7-2 CASSLDRDNTGELFF
TRBJ2-7 TRBV9 CASSFRDRGYEQYF
TRBJ2-7 TRBV18 CASSPAGGYEQYF
TRBJ2-3 TRBV13 CASSFSGGATDTQYF
TRBJ1-1 TRBV4-2 CASSRGGAGTGNTEAFF
TRBJ1-5 TRBV11-1 CASSPQGYNQPQHF
TRBJ2-3 TRBV11-2 CASSRLAGGWTDTQYF
TRBJ2-3 TRBV11-2 CASSFGLAGVTDTQYF
TRBJ1-1 TRBV4-1 CASSQAIQGGVPEAFF
TRBJ1-2 TRBV7-9 CSSSSTGGTGYTF
TRBJ1-5 TRBV29-1 CSVGDSLNQPQHF
TRBJ2-1 TRBV7-2 CASSLVSLFNEQFF
TRBJ1-6 TRBV6-5 CASTRGNHSPLHF
TRBJ1-4 TRBV28 CASSLSGINEKLFF
TRBJ1-1 TRBV5-1 CASSLDLRQVPKNTEAFF
TRBJ2-5 TRBV7-9 CASSSRDPRETQYF